This T cell receptor (beta chain) was identified in a study of memory CD4+ T cells and cytomegalovirus serostatus. The study, taken as a whole, reports: 67 of 164 known CMV-associated TCRbeta sequences appeared in CD4+ memory.

To note about this clone: Antigen unknown.

Germline CDR1 and CDR2: LNHNV and YYDKDF (reference sequence). CDR3 size: 17 residues. V was cut by 0 bases and J by 0 bases, with 12 bases left in between. Single viable CD3+CD4+CD8-CD45RO+ cells were sorted as the memory CD4+ T cells. As handled by the study authors: After removing out-of-frame reads, around 2,100,000 distinct TCRbeta sequences remained. Repertoires were generated with immunoSEQ multiplex PCR, while TCRdb's copy carries only in-frame clones and drops some. For V, J and clone size, that table is used; D and trimming come from the DNA. In the table there are under 35,000 clones, roughly 80% of which are singletons.

Sequencing input: memory CD4+ T cells from blood. This clonotype was sampled from an adult in good health and CMV-seronegative. Some clones in this sample may be carry-over from other donors' samples. This chain links TRBV15 with TRBJ1-3, with a weak D call TRBD1 (6 bases). The CDR3 spells CATSRELWTVSGNTIYF. CDR3 in DNA: TGTGCCACCAGCAGAGAGCTTTGGACAGTCTCTGGAAACACCATATATTTT. Using reference TRBV15 and TRBJ1-3 for the parts outside the CDR3, the full variable domain is DAMVIQNPRYQVTQFGKPVTLSCSQTLNHNVMYWYQQKSSQAPKLLFHYYDKDFNNEADTPDNFQSRRPNTSFCFLDIRSPGLGDTAMYLCATSRELWTVSGNTIYFGEGSWLTVV.